This record concerns one T cell receptor (beta chain) sequence. Its antigen remains unidentified. A much larger clone sits a single nucleotide away, making a read error possible. A modified ARM-PCR protocol with three rounds of nested PCR amplified TCRbeta. TCRdb re-called the multiplex PCR reads with MiXCR, one entry per CDR3 protein. The data contain approximately 120,000 distinct CDR3 sequences, more than 70% of them singletons. This CDR3 is 14 amino acids long. Germline V gene sequence: CDR1 MNHNY, CDR2 SVGAGI (reference sequence). This sample is part of a study of tumor and adjacent non-tumor tissue in lung cancer. Study conclusions and caveats: Compared with tumor, normal lung showed significantly lower TCR diversity. Top 100 clones took a larger repertoire share in normal lung. Patients with more diverse tumor TCRs had worse survival.

No cell sorting was done before RNA was extracted from the tissue. The sequencing sample was made of lung tumor tissue. The receptor comes from a woman aged 60-70 years with non-small cell lung cancer. The chain is built from TRBV6-6 and TRBJ2-1; TRBD2 agrees at 9 bases. The CDR3 bases are TGTGCCAGCAAGACTAGCGGAGCTTACAATGAGCTGTTCTTC. Translating it yields CASKTSGAYNELFF.